Below, 29 T cell receptor beta chains from the same sample are listed, as sequenced in a study of T-cell memory formation after mild COVID-19. TCRdb re-called the 5' RACE reads through MiXCR, storing one row per CDR3 protein. This repertoire shows approximately 44,000 distinct CDR3 sequences, about 7.1% found once; its top ten account for approximately 1.3%. The sequenced sample consisted of PBMCs or a T cell subset sorted from them (not recorded which). These receptors came from a man between 18 and 29 years old who had mild COVID-19 (a few samples of this study predate the infection). Cell type and time point are not known.

This clonotype was picked up a small number of times. This chain connects TRBV6-5 to TRBJ1-1; D unclear. The CDR3 totals 16 residues. V was cut by 6 bases and J by 2 bases, with 19 bases left in between. Germline V gives CDR1 MNHEY, CDR2 SVGAGI. DNA of the CDR3: TGTGCCAGCAGCGTAACCGATCGGGCCCTAAACACTGAAGCTTTCTTT. Its translation is CASSVTDRALNTEAFF.

The V gene is TRBV18, the J gene TRBJ2-6; D gene unclear. CDR1 and CDR2 from the germline V gene are KGHSH and LQKENI. V was clipped by 4 bases and J by 1 base, with 11 bases between them. The CDR3 contains 16 residues. In DNA, the CDR3 is TGTGCCAGCTCACGGGATCTAGGGTCTGGGGCCAACGTCCTGACTTTC. It specifies CASSRDLGSGANVLTF.

This chain uses TRBV20-1 with TRBJ2-1; no firm D call. The CDR3 runs to 14 residues. The germline gives CDR1 DFQATT, CDR2 SNEGSKA (reference sequence). V was trimmed by 3 bases and J by 2 bases, leaving 11 bases between them. CDR3 DNA sequence: TGCAGTGCTAGCGCGGTTTTAGCCTACAATGAGCAGTTCTTC. It codes for CSASAVLAYNEQFF.

This clonotype appeared a few times. The chain links TRBV7-8 to TRBJ1-1; D not certain. Germline V lookup: CDR1 SGHVS, CDR2 FQNEAQ. Trimming shortened V by 5 bases and J by 5 bases, and 12 bases separated the two germline ends. This CDR3 is 13 amino acids long. Here the CDR3 reads CASSRQGTTEAFF. For the CDR3, the DNA is TGTGCCAGCAGCCGACAAGGAACAACTGAAGCTTTCTTT.

The chain combines TRBV2 with TRBJ2-2; D unresolved. Between the trimmed V and J ends, which lost 6 bases and 5 bases, there was a span of 7 bases. This CDR3 has 12 residues. Germline values: CDR1 SNHLY, CDR2 FYNNEI. Here the CDR3 DNA reads TGTGCCAGCAGAATGGAAACCGGGGAGCTGTTTTTT. Protein product: CASRMETGELFF. Full variable domain (rest looked up from reference TRBV2 and TRBJ2-2): EPEVTQTPSHQVTQMGQEVILRCVPISNHLYFYWYRQILGQKVEFLVSFYNNEISEKSEIFDDQFSVERPDGSNFTLKIRSTKLEDSAMYFCASRMETGELFFGEGSRLTVL.

The DNA for the CDR3 is TGTGCCAGCAGCCCGCACAGCTCTGGGGCCAACGTCCTGACTTTC. Its translation: CASSPHSSGANVLTF. The V and J genes are TRBV7-9 and TRBJ2-6; D is unresolved. Germline values: CDR1 SEHNR, CDR2 FQNEAQ (reference sequence). Trimming shortened V by 5 bases and J by 0 bases, and 8 bases separated the two germline ends. The CDR3 runs to 15 residues.

This clonotype was found a few times. The rearrangement joins TRBV18 to TRBJ1-2, with 7 bases identical to TRBD1. Germline CDR1 is KGHSH and CDR2 is LQKENI. The J segment lost 6 bases and the V segment lost 0 bases, leaving 10 bases of the junction unmatched. The CDR3 spans 16 residues. The DNA for the CDR3 is TGTGCCAGCTCACCACCGTCGACAGGGTCGGGGGATGGCTACACCTTC. Amino acid sequence: CASSPPSTGSGDGYTF. Full variable domain (rest looked up from reference TRBV18 and TRBJ1-2): NAGVMQNPRHLVRRRGQEARLRCSPMKGHSHVYWYRQLPEEGLKFMVYLQKENIIDESGMPKERFSAEFPKEGPSILRIQQVVRGDSAAYFCASSPPSTGSGDGYTFGSGTRLTVV.

At least ten counts were recorded for this clonotype. The V gene is TRBV5-1, the J gene TRBJ2-1, with 9 bases that match TRBD1. Per germline, CDR1 SGHRS and CDR2 YFSETQ. The CDR3 length is 15 residues. V shed 2 bases and J 6 bases; nucleotides not matched to a gene: 6. The CDR3 sequence: CASSFTGQGINEQFF. CDR3 nucleotides: TGCGCCAGCAGCTTTACGGGACAGGGTATCAATGAGCAGTTCTTC.

This clonotype has just a few counts. The chain links TRBV7-6 to TRBJ2-1; the D gene is possibly TRBD2 (6 bases). Trimming took 3 bases from V and 9 from J, leaving 9 bases between them. Looked up from germline, CDR1 is SGHVS and CDR2 is FNYEAQ. The CDR3 totals 12 residues. The CDR3 is CASSLTRSEQFF. The DNA for the CDR3 is TGTGCCAGCAGCTTGACTAGGAGTGAGCAGTTCTTC.

This clonotype came up many times. The chain combines TRBV2 with TRBJ2-2, with a tentative D call TRBD2 (6 bases). The V gene lost 6 bases and the J gene lost 5 bases, with 16 bases spanning the gap. The CDR3 length is 15 residues. From germline, CDR1 is SNHLY and CDR2 FYNNEI. CDR3 amino acids: CASRAWASGTGELFF. CDR3 bases: TGTGCCAGCAGGGCGTGGGCCAGCGGGACCGGGGAGCTGTTTTTT.

The V gene is TRBV6-2 or TRBV6-3, the J gene TRBJ2-5; TRBD2 might be the D (5 bases). V gave up 8 bases and J gave up 5 bases, with 9 bases separating them. Germline-derived CDR1 and CDR2 are MNHEY and SVGEGT. The CDR3 totals 11 residues. CDR3 DNA: TGTGCCAGCGCCCCGGGGGAGACCCAGTACTTC. Translating gives CASAPGETQYF.

V is TRBV6-1 and J is TRBJ2-2; TRBD2 matches at 10 bases. The CDR3 runs to 17 residues. The germline CDR1 and CDR2 sequences are MNHNS and SASEGT. With 6 bases clipped from V and 4 bases from J, the junction kept 11 bases outside the gene matches. The CDR3, as DNA: TGTGCCAGCAGCCAGAGGAGCGGGGGGGCTGGCACCGGGGAGCTGTTTTTT. This sequence encodes CASSQRSGGAGTGELFF.

The V gene is TRBV19, the J gene TRBJ2-3; TRBD2 is a possible D gene (5 bases). The CDR3 has 13 residues. V was clipped by 10 bases and J by 4 bases, with 15 bases between them. Per germline, CDR1 LNHDA and CDR2 SQIVND (reference sequence). CDR3 nucleotides: TGTGCCACCAAAGTATCCGGGGCAGATACGCAGTATTTT. The encoded protein is CATKVSGADTQYF.

This clonotype was seen at least ten times. The rearrangement uses TRBV5-1 and TRBJ1-2; TRBD1 is a possible D gene (5 bases). Deletions cut 4 bases from V and 1 base from J, with 8 bases between. The CDR3 totals 13 residues. CDR1 is SGHRS, CDR2 YFSETQ, per germline. The DNA of the CDR3 is TGCGCCAGCAGCATCGACAGTAACTATGGCTACACCTTC. It yields the protein CASSIDSNYGYTF.

The sample holds many counts of this clonotype. The chain uses TRBV3-1 and TRBJ2-2; D may be TRBD2 (6 bases). Germline V gene data show CDR1 as LGHDT and CDR2 as YNNKEL (reference sequence). V lost 7 bases, J lost 4 bases, and 13 bases lay in between. This CDR3 comprises 14 residues. CDR3 coding DNA: TGTGCCAGCAAGTCGGCGGGGCCCACCGGGGAGCTGTTTTTT. This gives the protein CASKSAGPTGELFF.

This clonotype was seen at least ten times. The J gene is TRBJ2-3, the V gene TRBV24-1; D not certain. Trimming stripped 5 bases from V and 5 bases from J, with 10 bases between. CDR1 is KGHDR and CDR2 is SFDVKD in the germline V gene. There are 13 residues in the CDR3. The CDR3 loop reads CATSGKGRDTQYF. The DNA for the CDR3 is TGTGCCACCAGTGGGAAGGGCAGAGATACGCAGTATTTT.

The rearrangement uses TRBV4-3 and TRBJ2-2, with 7 positions matching TRBD1. In germline, CDR1 is LGHNA, CDR2 YSLEER. The CDR3 covers 13 residues. Germline trimming cut 4 bases from V and 9 bases from J; bases unmatched to any gene: 5. The CDR3 reads CASSRQGNRELFF. The DNA for the CDR3 is TGCGCCAGCAGCCGACAGGGCAACCGGGAGCTGTTTTTT.

This clonotype has just a few counts. The genes are TRBV29-1 and TRBJ2-7; 7 bases line up with TRBD2. Germline loops: CDR1 SQVTM, CDR2 ANQGSEA. This CDR3 is 11 amino acids long. The CDR3 protein is CNPGGSYEQYF. CDR3 sequence (DNA): TGCAATCCGGGGGGAAGCTACGAGCAGTACTTC.

The CDR3 nucleotides read TGTGCCTGGAGTGTCTTAGCGGGTTCCTACGAGCAGTACTTC. It yields the protein CAWSVLAGSYEQYF. The chain couples TRBV30 to TRBJ2-7; 7 bases are shared with TRBD2. CDR1 is GTSNPN, CDR2 SVGIG, per germline (reference sequence). The V segment lost 0 bases and the J segment 1 base; nucleotides outside the gene matches: 3. The length of the CDR3 is 14 residues.

The chain recombines TRBV7-2 with TRBJ2-1, with 8 bases aligning to TRBD1. V shed 0 bases, J shed 8 bases, and the junction held 9 bases outside the gene matches. The CDR3 is 16 residues long. Germline V CDR1 and CDR2: SGHTA, FQGNSA. The CDR3 region has the DNA TGTGCCAGCAGCTTAGCGGCTGCAGGGGGCATCTATGAGCAGTTCTTC. Translation: CASSLAAAGGIYEQFF.

The J gene is TRBJ2-7, the V gene TRBV4-1; D gene unclear. Germline V gene data show CDR1 as MGHRA and CDR2 as YSYEKL. Trimming stripped 0 bases from V and 2 bases from J, with 11 bases between. The CDR3 covers 15 residues. The CDR3 coding sequence is TGCGCCAGCAGCCAAGAGGAGTTGCGCACCTACGAGCAGTACGTC. Translation: CASSQEELRTYEQYV.

This sequence joins TRBV4-3 and TRBJ2-3; a possible D gene is TRBD2 (5 bases). V shed 4 bases and J shed 0 bases, with 14 bases lying between them. This CDR3 is 16 amino acids long. Germline CDR1 LGHNA, CDR2 YSLEER. The CDR3 spells CASSLRLGGSTDTQYF. In nucleotides, the CDR3 is TGCGCCAGCAGCCTGAGGCTTGGCGGGAGCACAGATACGCAGTATTTT.

V usage is TRBV10-3 and J usage is TRBJ2-6; D unclear. The germline V gene has CDR1 ENHRY and CDR2 SYGVKD. Trimming shortened V by 4 bases and J by 0 bases, and 7 bases separated the two germline ends. CDR3 size: 15 residues. CDR3 residues: CAISGWISGANVLTF. The CDR3 bases are TGTGCCATCAGTGGTTGGATCTCTGGGGCCAACGTCCTGACTTTC.

This clonotype came up a few times. The chain joins TRBV7-2 to TRBJ2-2; D is possibly TRBD2 (7 bases). Trimming left V 5 bases short and J 6 bases short, with 19 bases between. Looked up from germline, CDR1 is SGHTA and CDR2 is FQGNSA. The CDR3 runs to 16 residues. In DNA, the CDR3 is TGTGCCAGCAGCCTCGCCCAAGGGGGGGCTCCCGGGGAGCTGTTTTTT. It yields the protein CASSLAQGGAPGELFF.

This clonotype was counted only a few times. The chain is built from TRBV6-5 and TRBJ2-7; 7 bases agree with TRBD1. After removal of 6 bases from V and 1 base from J, the junction contained 12 bases not matched to a gene. Looked up from germline, CDR1 is MNHEY and CDR2 is SVGAGI. This CDR3 is built from 16 residues. This CDR3 reads CASRNRGSGGSYEQYF. In DNA form, the CDR3 reads TGTGCCAGCAGAAATAGAGGCTCAGGGGGTTCCTACGAGCAGTACTTC.

This clonotype was seen only a few times. The genes are TRBV10-1 and TRBJ2-1, with TRBD2 matching 12 bases. The CDR3 is 14 amino acids. Germline V gene sequence: CDR1 WNHNN, CDR2 SYGVQD (reference sequence). J was trimmed by 9 bases and V by 6 bases; bases with no gene match: 6. The CDR3 is CASSGLAGSVEQFF. CDR3 DNA sequence: TGCGCCAGCAGCGGACTAGCGGGGTCGGTTGAGCAGTTCTTC.

This sequence joins TRBV9 and TRBJ2-1, with 8 bases aligning to TRBD2. Germline assignment: CDR1 SGDLS and CDR2 YYNGEE. Unmatched junction bases numbered 5, after V lost 6 bases and J lost 3 bases. This CDR3 contains 14 residues. This chain's CDR3 is CASTASGGYNEQFF. The CDR3, as DNA: TGTGCCAGCACCGCGAGCGGGGGCTACAATGAGCAGTTCTTC.

This clonotype has a count of ten or more. The CDR3 protein is CASSLQRTYGYTF. CDR3 DNA: TGTGCCAGCAGCTTACAGCGCACCTATGGCTACACCTTC. The chain links TRBV7-8 to TRBJ1-2, with D unclear. CDR1 is SGHVS and CDR2 is FQNEAQ in the germline V gene. The CDR3 covers 13 residues. The ends were cut back, 2 bases at V and 4 bases at J, with 8 bases in the middle.

The rearrangement links TRBV4-1 to TRBJ1-2; tentatively, D is TRBD1 (5 bases). V was cut by 0 bases and J by 4 bases, with 15 bases left in between. This CDR3 region has 16 residues. The germline CDR1 and CDR2 sequences are MGHRA and YSYEKL. The chain's CDR3 is CASSQDRGPRTYGYTF. The CDR3 nucleotides are TGCGCCAGCAGCCAAGATCGGGGACCCCGGACCTATGGCTACACCTTC.